The rows below give T cell receptor beta chains drawn from one sample of a study of blood T cells in healthy people across ages. MiXCR, applied by TCRdb to the 5' RACE reads, yields one record per CDR3 protein. Of around 2 million distinct CDR3 sequences listed, 39% are singletons. Material: blood. These receptors were collected from a human donor in good health. Both conserved end residues are part of each CDR3. D genes are given only for firm matches. Clone size is shown for a subset of rows, as once, few, many or a class of expanded clone.

V: TRBV24-1; size: many; J: TRBJ2-7; D: NA; CDR3: CATSDAGDFKPYEQYF; DNA: TGTGCCACCAGTGACGCCGGGGACTTCAAACCGTACGAGCAGTACTTC
V: TRBV12-3/TRBV12-4; size: NA; J: TRBJ2-1; D: NA; CDR3: CASSQGPGSLLYNEQFF; DNA: TGTGCCAGCAGTCAAGGTCCCGGGTCCCTTCTCTACAATGAGCAGTTCTTC
V: TRBV28; size: many; J: TRBJ2-1; D: NA; CDR3: CASTPWDTLLDEQFF; DNA: TGTGCCAGCACTCCCTGGGACACCTTGTTGGATGAGCAGTTCTTC
V: TRBV6-1; size: NA; J: TRBJ2-7; D: NA; CDR3: CASRTQGFKDEQYF; DNA: TGTGCCAGCAGAACCCAGGGGTTTAAGGACGAGCAGTACTTC
V: TRBV12-3/TRBV12-4; size: few; J: TRBJ1-5; D: TRBD1; CDR3: CASRRQGASNQPQHF; DNA: TGTGCCAGCAGGCGACAGGGGGCGAGCAATCAGCCCCAGCATTTT
V: TRBV7-9; size: NA; J: TRBJ1-2; D: NA; CDR3: CASSPRPPLSDYGYTF; DNA: TGTGCCAGCAGCCCTAGACCCCCTCTGAGTGACTATGGCTACACCTTC
V: TRBV2; size: many; J: TRBJ2-6; D: NA; CDR3: CAGGRTGANVLTF; DNA: TGTGCCGGGGGTAGAACTGGGGCCAACGTCCTGACTTTC
V: TRBV4-3; size: NA; J: TRBJ1-1; D: NA; CDR3: CASSHRGGDTEAFF; DNA: TGCGCCAGCAGCCATCGAGGGGGGGACACTGAAGCTTTCTTT
V: TRBV6-5; size: few; J: TRBJ1-1; D: NA; CDR3: CASKPLDRLNTEAFF; DNA: TGTGCCAGCAAGCCTCTAGACAGGTTGAACACTGAAGCTTTCTTT
V: TRBV9; size: NA; J: TRBJ2-2; D: NA; CDR3: CASSTNRERDTGELFF; DNA: TGTGCCAGCAGCACCAACAGGGAGCGCGACACCGGGGAGCTGTTTTTT
V: TRBV29-1; size: NA; J: TRBJ2-7; D: NA; CDR3: CSVVRDLETKYF; DNA: TGCAGCGTTGTCAGGGACTTGGAGACCAAGTACTTC
V: TRBV10-3; size: few; J: TRBJ2-3; D: TRBD2; CDR3: CAISEYGSGISTGTQYF; DNA: TGTGCCATCAGTGAGTACGGTAGCGGGATCAGCACAGGTACGCAGTATTTT
V: TRBV16; size: NA; J: TRBJ1-2; D: NA; CDR3: CASSADGLGGYTF; DNA: TGTGCCAGCAGCGCCGACGGGCTGGGTGGCTACACCTTC
V: TRBV29-1; size: few; J: TRBJ2-1; D: TRBD2; CDR3: CSVGGGIYNEQFF; DNA: TGCAGCGTTGGGGGGGGAATCTACAATGAGCAGTTCTTC
V: TRBV5-5; size: NA; J: TRBJ2-1; D: NA; CDR3: CASSLGPHGSYNEQFF; DNA: TGTGCCAGCAGCTTGGGCCCGCATGGCTCCTACAATGAGCAGTTCTTC